This T cell receptor (beta chain) is drawn from a study of T-cell memory formation after mild COVID-19. Study overall: TCR clusters showed largely donor specificity. Study-level points and caveats: Most CD4+ clones that shrank were in CM and EM, while CD8+ ones turned up in EMRA. Proof of SARS-CoV-2 specificity was absent for the second-wave clones that crested on day 37. There were some responding clones in pre-infection memory, which suggested that cross-reactive memory had joined.

This clonotype has just a few counts. What it binds is unknown. This CDR3 contains 17 residues. Trimming cost V 4 bases and J 3 bases; bases outside gene matches: 11. CDR1 and CDR2 from the germline V gene are SGDLS and YYNGEE. TCRdb fed the 5' RACE reads into MiXCR, producing one record per CDR3 protein. The table records 280,000 or so distinct CDR3 sequences, less than 9.5% of them present only once. The gene calls are TRBV9 and TRBJ2-3; TRBD2 matches at 10 bases. Sequences were obtained from PBMCs or a T cell subset sorted from them (not recorded which). This TCR came from a man aged 18 to 30 who had mild COVID-19 (a few samples of this study predate the infection). Cell type and time point are not known. The CDR3 here is CASSISGGQVHTDTQYF. The CDR3 bases are TGTGCCAGCAGCATTAGCGGGGGGCAAGTTCATACAGATACGCAGTATTTT.